What follows are 12 T cell receptor beta chains derived from one specimen sequenced in a study of T cell responses to AZD1222 COVID-19 vaccine. Data came from immunoSEQ multiplex PCR; TCRdb stores just in-frame clones and leaves some out. Altogether 90,000 to 95,000 clones are present, over 75% being singletons, with the ten largest covering roughly a tenth. The sample was peripheral blood, taken on day 0 of AZD1222 vaccination. The receptors were gathered from an adult in good health.

The chain recombines TRBV30 with TRBJ1-5; D gene unclear. The V end was cut by 0 bases, the J end by 7 bases, with 13 bases between. From germline, CDR1 is GTSNPN and CDR2 SVGIG (reference sequence). CDR3 length: 14 residues. The CDR3 region has the DNA TGTGCCTGGAGTGTGCGAGGAATTGACCAGCCCCAGCATTTT. It encodes CAWSVRGIDQPQHF.

This clone has only one observation. The rearrangement joins TRBV30 to TRBJ2-2; no clear D. The CDR3 covers 14 residues. The V end was cut by 0 bases, the J end by 1 base, with 6 bases between. Germline V gene lookup returns CDR1 GTSNPN and CDR2 SVGIG (reference sequence). DNA of the CDR3: TGTGCCTGGAGTGTACACCGGAACACCGGGGAGCTGTTTTTT. This sequence encodes CAWSVHRNTGELFF.

The V and J genes are TRBV6-4 and TRBJ1-4, with D hard to call. The CDR3 is 11 residues long. Trimming pared 6 bases from V and 8 bases from J, leaving 7 bases between. Germline V gene lookup returns CDR1 MRHNA and CDR2 SNTAGT. The DNA of the CDR3 is TGTGCCAGCAGGGTTGAGGAAAAACTGTTTTTT. Its translation is CASRVEEKLFF.

The chain joins TRBV7-8 to TRBJ1-1; tentatively, D is TRBD1 (5 bases). Germline values: CDR1 SGHVS, CDR2 FQNEAQ. The CDR3 contains 14 residues. With 5 bases removed from V and 1 base from J, the gap between germline ends came to 11 bases. CDR3 sequence reads: CASSGGTENTEAFF. CDR3 sequence (DNA): TGTGCCAGCAGCGGGGGGACTGAGAACACTGAAGCTTTCTTT.

The J gene is TRBJ2-1, the V gene TRBV24-1; D ambiguous. This CDR3 comprises 9 residues. CDR1 and CDR2 (germline): KGHDR, SFDVKD. With 9 bases removed from V and 10 bases from J, the gap between germline ends came to 6 bases. CDR3 nucleotide sequence: TGTGCCACCGCACCCGAGCAGTTCTTC. Residues: CATAPEQFF.

V and J are TRBV2 and TRBJ2-3, with 14 bases matching TRBD2. V lost 4 bases to trimming and J lost 2 bases; unmatched junction nucleotides: 11. Looked up from germline, CDR1 is SNHLY and CDR2 is FYNNEI. This CDR3 has 19 residues. This CDR3 reads CASSGWGLAGATSTDTQYF. Here the CDR3 DNA reads TGTGCCAGCAGTGGCTGGGGACTAGCGGGGGCGACTTCCACAGATACGCAGTATTTT.

V and J are TRBV2 and TRBJ1-1; D gene uncertain. This CDR3 has 12 residues. Looked up from germline, CDR1 is SNHLY and CDR2 is FYNNEI. The V end lost 2 bases, the J end lost 0 bases, and 1 base lay between the germline ends. The CDR3 sequence is CASSEMNTEAFF. CDR3 DNA: TGTGCCAGCAGTGAAATGAACACTGAAGCTTTCTTT.

For the CDR3, the DNA is TGTGCCTGGAGTAACGCCAATCTCTATGGCTACACCTTC. Translation: CAWSNANLYGYTF. The genes are TRBV30 and TRBJ1-2; D call uncertain. The CDR3 sequence is 13 residues long. The V end was cut by 2 bases, the J end by 4 bases, with 11 bases between. Per the germline V gene, CDR1 is GTSNPN and CDR2 is SVGIG (reference sequence).

The CDR3 DNA reads as TGTGCCTGGAGTAGCAGGGGTCAGCCCCAGCATTTT. Its translation is CAWSSRGQPQHF. The V and J genes are TRBV30 and TRBJ1-5; D might be TRBD1 (6 bases). The CDR3 consists of 12 residues. In germline, CDR1 is GTSNPN, CDR2 SVGIG (reference sequence). V lost 2 bases and J 6 bases, leaving 8 bases between the germline ends.

The chain employs TRBV28 and TRBJ2-3, with 7 bases that match TRBD1. Trimming took 6 bases from V and 2 from J; bases not matched to a gene: 5. The CDR3 loop spans 14 amino acids. Germline loops: CDR1 MDHEN, CDR2 SYDVKM. DNA for the CDR3: TGTGCCAGCAGCAGAGGGACAGTCACAGATACGCAGTATTTT. It specifies CASSRGTVTDTQYF.

The rearrangement links TRBV6-2 or TRBV6-3 to TRBJ1-2; D possibly corresponds to TRBD1 (5 bases). V lost 5 bases and J 8 bases, leaving 15 bases between the germline ends. The V gene's germline CDR1 is MNHEY and CDR2 SVGEGT. The CDR3 runs to 13 residues. The chain's CDR3 is CASSGAEVWGYTF. In nucleotides, the CDR3 is TGTGCCAGCAGTGGGGCCGAGGTGTGGGGCTACACCTTC.

This chain links TRBV3-1 (or the pseudogene TRBV3-2) with TRBJ1-3, with D possibly TRBD1 on 5 matching bases. Germline V CDR1 and CDR2: LGHDT, YNNKEL (reference sequence). The ends were cut back, 1 base at V and 0 bases at J, with 13 bases in the middle. The CDR3 runs to 17 residues. Written as DNA, the CDR3 is TGTGCCAGCAGCCAAGCCGGGGGGGTTACCTCTGGAAACACCATATATTTT. Protein: CASSQAGGVTSGNTIYF.